Presented here are 17 T cell receptor beta chains from one specimen sequenced in a study of T cell responses to AZD1222 COVID-19 vaccine. Libraries were prepared by immunoSEQ multiplex PCR; TCRdb keeps only in-frame clonotypes and omits some of them. Of roughly 150,000 clones listed, 90% are singletons. Sequenced material: peripheral blood, taken 28 days after the second AZD1222 dose. The receptors were gathered from an adult who received the AZD1222 COVID-19 vaccine.

The rearrangement uses TRBV30 and TRBJ1-5; D may be TRBD1 (5 bases). CDR3 length: 12 residues. Germline V CDR1 and CDR2: GTSNPN, SVGIG (reference sequence). V was shortened by 1 base and J by 6 bases, with 7 bases between the two germline ends. CDR3 nucleotides: TGTGCCTGGAGTGGGGGGTCTCAGCCCCAGCATTTT. The encoded protein is CAWSGGSQPQHF.

This clone was observed a handful of times. The V gene is TRBV29-1, the J gene TRBJ1-2; tentatively, D is TRBD1 (6 bases). Trimming pared 6 bases from V and 8 bases from J, leaving 22 bases between. The CDR3 contains 14 residues. CDR1 and CDR2 from the germline V gene are SQVTM and ANQGSEA. CDR3 amino acids: CSVVFEGVSNGYTF. The DNA of the CDR3 is TGCAGCGTCGTGTTTGAGGGGGTGTCAAACGGCTACACCTTC.

In DNA form, the CDR3 reads TGCGCCAGCCGTCGGGCCTCTGGGGCCAACGTCCTGACTTTC. Translation gives CASRRASGANVLTF. The chain uses TRBV10-2 and TRBJ2-6; unclear D gene. V lost 8 bases and J lost 0, with 8 bases in between. The CDR3 has 14 residues. The germline V gene encodes CDR1 WSHSY and CDR2 SAAADI.

V gene TRBV6-5 combines with J gene TRBJ2-1; D is possibly TRBD1 (6 bases). The CDR3 runs 12 residues. Between the trimmed V and J ends, which lost 10 bases and 8 bases, there was a span of 15 bases. Germline V gene sequence: CDR1 MNHEY, CDR2 SVGAGI. DNA of the CDR3: TGTGCCACCACTAGGGACAAGGATGAGCAGTTCTTC. It specifies CATTRDKDEQFF.

The rearrangement uses TRBV3-1 (or the pseudogene TRBV3-2) and TRBJ1-2, with TRBD1 as a possible D gene (5 bases). Trimming took off 1 base at V and 7 bases at J, with 16 bases between the two ends. Looked up from germline, CDR1 is LGHDT and CDR2 is YNNKEL (reference sequence). The CDR3 length is 15 residues. The CDR3 DNA sequence: TGTGCCAGCAGCCAAGGGGGACTTGGAAGTGTTGGCTACACCTTC. Encoded protein: CASSQGGLGSVGYTF.

V and J are TRBV19 and TRBJ1-1; D gene unclear. Trimming pared 3 bases from V and 4 bases from J, leaving 6 bases between. This CDR3 comprises 12 residues. Germline V CDR1 and CDR2: LNHDA, SQIVND (reference sequence). This CDR3 is CASSISLTEAFF. The CDR3 nucleotides are TGTGCCAGTAGTATTTCGCTCACTGAAGCTTTCTTT.

The chain recombines TRBV12-3 or TRBV12-4 with TRBJ1-2; D possibly corresponds to TRBD1 (6 bases). V dropped 3 bases and J dropped 7 bases, with 12 bases sitting between them. The CDR3 is made up of 13 amino acids. The CDR3 spells CASSFNGGRGYTF. The CDR3 coding sequence is TGTGCCAGCAGTTTTAACGGGGGGCGTGGCTACACCTTC.

The rearrangement uses TRBV29-1 and TRBJ2-1; 9 nucleotides align to TRBD2. This CDR3 spans 14 amino acids. The V gene's germline CDR1 is SQVTM and CDR2 ANQGSEA. The junction had 6 bases not matched to a gene; V was cut back by 4 bases and J by 5 bases. The CDR3 spells CSVVSGGRHNEQFF. The CDR3 bases are TGCAGCGTTGTTAGCGGGGGCCGACACAATGAGCAGTTCTTC.

The chain carries TRBV5-1 and TRBJ1-2; no clear D. This CDR3 has 15 residues. The V gene lost 0 bases and the J gene lost 4 bases, with 13 bases spanning the gap. Germline CDR1 is SGHRS and CDR2 is YFSETQ. DNA for the CDR3: TGCGCCAGCAGCTTGGAGTCTAACTCTGCCTATGGCTACACCTTC. Encoded protein: CASSLESNSAYGYTF.

This clone was found once. V and J are TRBV29-1 and TRBJ2-7; 9 bases match TRBD1. The trim removed 4 bases at V and 4 bases at J, leaving 5 bases unmatched. Germline values: CDR1 SQVTM, CDR2 ANQGSEA. The CDR3 is 13 residues long. The CDR3, as DNA: TGCAGCGTTGGTGGACAGGGGACTTACGAGCAGTACTTC. Translation: CSVGGQGTYEQYF.

V is TRBV29-1 and J is TRBJ1-5; TRBD1 might be the D (5 bases). V was cut by 6 bases and J by 0 bases, with 12 bases left in between. CDR3 length: 14 amino acids. Germline loops: CDR1 SQVTM, CDR2 ANQGSEA. The CDR3 loop reads CSVRDDNSNQPQHF. The CDR3 DNA sequence: TGCAGCGTCCGGGACGATAATAGCAATCAGCCCCAGCATTTT.

This chain connects TRBV6-2 or TRBV6-3 to TRBJ1-5; D is unresolved. The CDR3 is 13 residues long. Germline CDR1 reads MNHEY; CDR2 reads SVGEGT. Trimming cost V 4 bases and J 5 bases, with 9 bases left between them. Written as DNA, the CDR3 is TGTGCCAGCAGTTTCAGTCGAGATCAGCCCCAGCATTTT. As protein: CASSFSRDQPQHF.

Here the CDR3 reads CSVESDSANTGELFF. The CDR3, as DNA: TGCAGCGTTGAAAGTGACAGCGCGAACACCGGGGAGCTGTTTTTT. This chain joins TRBV29-1 and TRBJ2-2; weak D call: TRBD1 (5 bases). V was pared by 2 bases and J by 0 bases, with 10 bases between. There are 15 residues in the CDR3. The V gene's germline CDR1 is SQVTM and CDR2 ANQGSEA.

The J gene is TRBJ2-7, the V gene TRBV27; TRBD1 might be the D (5 bases). CDR3 length: 13 amino acids. Trimming cost V 6 bases and J 6 bases, with 15 bases left between them. From germline, CDR1 is MNHEY and CDR2 SMNVEV (reference sequence). In DNA form, the CDR3 reads TGTGCCAGCAGACTACAGGCTTTATCCGAGCAGTACTTC. Amino acid sequence: CASRLQALSEQYF.

This rearrangement joins TRBV5-4 to TRBJ1-3, with 7 bases matching TRBD1. Germline V lookup: CDR1 SGHNT, CDR2 YYREEE (reference sequence). J lost 0 bases, V lost 0 bases, and 3 bases had no gene match. This CDR3 is built from 16 residues. CDR3 sequence reads: CASSLGGQSSGNTIYF. The CDR3 DNA reads TGTGCCAGCAGCTTGGGGGGACAGAGCTCTGGAAACACCATATATTTT.

The chain combines TRBV5-5 with TRBJ1-6; no clear D gene. Germline assignment: CDR1 SGHKS and CDR2 YYEKEE (reference sequence). V was pared by 2 bases and J by 5 bases, with 8 bases between. The CDR3 totals 14 residues. CDR3: CASSLRVDNSPLHF. CDR3 DNA sequence: TGTGCCAGCAGCTTAAGGGTAGATAATTCACCCCTCCACTTT. Together with reference TRBV5-5 and TRBJ1-6, the CDR3 gives the full variable domain: DAGVTQSPTHLIKTRGQQVTLRCSPISGHKSVSWYQQVLGQGPQFIFQYYEKEERGRGNFPDRFSARQFPNYSSELNVNALLLGDSALYLCASSLRVDNSPLHFGNGTRLTVT.

The chain couples TRBV15 to TRBJ1-3; the match to TRBD1 covers 7 bases. The length of the CDR3 is 16 residues. Germline V lookup: CDR1 LNHNV, CDR2 YYDKDF (reference sequence). The ends lost 3 bases at V and 5 bases at J; junction bases unmatched: 10. As DNA, the CDR3 is TGTGCCACCAGCAGGTCTGGGACAGAAGATAGAAACACCATATATTTT. This encodes CATSRSGTEDRNTIYF.